Listed here is a single T cell receptor beta chain. Original analysis: Amplifying reference gene primers gave estimates of nucleated cell counts. The table came from immunoSEQ multiplex PCR; TCRdb's copy has only in-frame clones and leaves some out. That table gives V, J and clone size, and the DNA gave D and trimming. The table includes over 200,000 clones, roughly 84% detected once. Trimming left V 4 bases short and J 1 base short, with 10 bases between. The CDR3 length is 13 residues. The germline CDR1 and CDR2 sequences are GTSNPN and SVGIG (reference sequence). These data originate in a study of blood T cell repertoires in COVID-19. Across the study: From the United States, Italy and Spain came samples of acute and convalescent COVID-19.

The chain has TRBV30 and TRBJ1-1; tentatively, D is TRBD1 (6 bases). This TCR came from a middle-aged man with active or convalescent COVID-19. Sequences were obtained from peripheral blood. In DNA, the CDR3 is TGTGCCTGGACCGGACAGCCGAACACTGAAGCTTTCTTT. It encodes CAWTGQPNTEAFF.